This TCR beta chain came from a study of CD8+CD57+ T cells in acquired aplastic anemia. Study-wide background: Sorted CD4+ and CD8+ cells yielded DNA averaging approximately 3.5 ug.

Genomic DNA was employed as the template in profiling TCR beta VDJ and CDR3. TCRdb analysed the reads with MiXCR anew, one entry per CDR3 protein. The table includes under 200,000 distinct CDR3 sequences, 60% to 80% detected once. Individuals selected for sequencing had exhibited CD8+CD57+ cell expansion on flow cytometry. There was no therapy given to any patient before the blood sampling took place. Germline CDR1 is SGHTA and CDR2 is FQGNSA. V lost 5 bases and J lost 6, with 11 bases in between. This CDR3 has 12 residues. V is TRBV7-2 and J is TRBJ2-7, with D perhaps assigned TRBD1 or TRBD2 (5 bases each). This sequence was found in a human donor with aplastic anemia. The sample taken for sequencing was sorted CD4+, CD8+, or CD8+CD57+ T cells (not recorded which) from PBMCs. The CDR3 nucleotides are TGTGCCAGCAGCCACCGGGGCCGCGAGCAGTACTTC. Its protein is CASSHRGREQYF.